This TCR beta chain is drawn from a study of T cell responses to AZD1222 COVID-19 vaccine. Overall study results and limits: Most donors were white British, females outnumbered males, and clonal diversity was possibly underestimated.

Germline CDR1 MNHEY, CDR2 SVGAGI. The CDR3 extends over 15 amino acids. Trimming shortened V by 2 bases and J by 0 bases, and 8 bases separated the two germline ends. In the case of this clone: Antigen unknown.

Using immunoSEQ multiplex PCR, the repertoire was profiled, and TCRdb retains in-frame clones only, with some absent. Found here are about 47,000 clones, roughly 75% of them singletons; the top ten hold about 22%. This sample comprised peripheral blood, obtained 28 days after the second dose of the MenACWY control vaccine. The chain employs TRBV6-5 and TRBJ1-3; D unresolved. This TCR was sampled from an adult who received the MenACWY meningococcal vaccine as a control. CDR3 region: CASSYDKRSGNTIYF. DNA for the CDR3: TGTGCCAGCAGTTACGACAAACGCTCTGGAAACACCATATATTTT.